These 19 T cell receptor beta chains share one sample of origin, sequenced in a study of blood T cell repertoires in COVID-19. Profiling relied on immunoSEQ multiplex PCR, and the TCRdb table lists in-frame clones only, not all of them. Of nearly 300,000 clones detected, more than 70% appear once; the ten largest clones hold 5.5% to 7%. Sequenced material: peripheral blood. These receptors came from a woman aged 25-40 years who had recovered from COVID-19.

This clone is a singleton in its sample. The rearrangement uses TRBV19 and TRBJ2-1; D gene unclear. V lost 1 base and J 7 bases, leaving 8 bases between the germline ends. Germline assignment: CDR1 LNHDA and CDR2 SQIVND (reference sequence). The length of the CDR3 is 13 residues. This chain's CDR3 is CASSIAARNEQFF. The CDR3 DNA follows: TGTGCCAGTAGTATAGCCGCTCGGAATGAGCAGTTCTTC.

The chain has TRBV27 and TRBJ1-6, with 8 nucleotides matching TRBD1. The CDR3 consists of 15 residues. Germline V gives CDR1 MNHEY, CDR2 SMNVEV (reference sequence). Trimming removed 3 bases from V and 10 bases from J; junction bases left unmatched: 8. CDR3: CASSFQQGVGSPLHF. The CDR3 bases are TGTGCCAGCAGTTTTCAACAGGGGGTTGGATCACCCCTCCACTTT.

This chain connects TRBV13 to TRBJ2-7, with 8 bases identical to TRBD1. Germline CDR1 is PRHDT and CDR2 is FYEKMQ (reference sequence). Losses at the gene ends were 4 bases for V and 5 bases for J; bases not matched to a gene: 7. The CDR3 sequence is 14 residues long. Here the CDR3 reads CASSSRDRGNEQYF. The CDR3 DNA is TGTGCCAGCAGCTCACGAGACAGGGGAAACGAGCAGTACTTC.

The V call is TRBV6-5, the J call TRBJ2-7, with 10 bases that match TRBD1. V trimming: 4 bases; J trimming: 2 bases; junction bases outside the gene matches: 8. Per the germline V gene, CDR1 is MNHEY and CDR2 is SVGAGI. The CDR3 is made up of 16 amino acids. The CDR3 DNA reads TGTGCCAGCAGTTCGCCGAGGGACAGGGGTACCTACGAGCAGTACTTC. Protein sequence: CASSSPRDRGTYEQYF.

The rearrangement links TRBV7-2 to TRBJ2-5, with 10 positions matching TRBD2. Trimming removed 0 bases from V and 3 bases from J; junction bases left unmatched: 4. Germline CDR1 and CDR2: SGHTA and FQGNSA. The CDR3 runs to 16 residues. The CDR3 DNA is TGTGCCAGCAGCTTAGCAAGGCTAGCGGGGGAAGAGACCCAGTACTTC. It yields the protein CASSLARLAGEETQYF.

CDR3 amino acids: CASSPLMQGEFSGNTIYF. For the CDR3, the DNA is TGTGCCAGCTCACCACTTATGCAGGGTGAATTTTCTGGAAACACCATATATTTT. The chain employs TRBV18 and TRBJ1-3, with D maybe TRBD1 (5 bases). Trimming shortened V by 1 base and J by 1 base, and 17 bases separated the two germline ends. This CDR3 has 18 residues. Looked up from germline, CDR1 is KGHSH and CDR2 is LQKENI.

The J gene is TRBJ1-2, the V gene TRBV6-5; D possibly corresponds to TRBD1 (5 bases). This CDR3 is 14 amino acids long. CDR1 is MNHEY, CDR2 SVGAGI, per germline. Deletions cut 2 bases from V and 4 bases from J, with 11 bases between. The CDR3 DNA sequence: TGTGCCAGCAGTTACCAGGGCTTAGGCTATGGCTACACCTTC. This encodes CASSYQGLGYGYTF.

Written as DNA, the CDR3 is TGTGCCAGCAGCTTGGAGCCGCTCTCTGGAAACACCATATATTTT. The encoded protein is CASSLEPLSGNTIYF. This chain connects TRBV5-4 to TRBJ1-3; D is uncertain. The CDR3 consists of 15 residues. Trimming took off 0 bases at V and 0 bases at J, with 7 bases between the two ends. Looked up from germline, CDR1 is SGHNT and CDR2 is YYREEE (reference sequence).

This clone was counted once. The chain uses TRBV19 and TRBJ1-4, with 7 bases aligning to TRBD1. With 3 bases clipped from V and 8 bases from J, the junction kept 3 bases outside the gene matches. This CDR3 has 13 residues. Germline-derived CDR1 and CDR2 are LNHDA and SQIVND (reference sequence). The CDR3 sequence: CASSMDRREKLFF. As DNA, the CDR3 is TGTGCCAGTAGTATGGACAGGAGAGAAAAACTGTTTTTT.

The chain uses TRBV5-1 and TRBJ2-7; maybe TRBD2 (6 bases). The CDR3 extends over 14 amino acids. CDR1 and CDR2 from the germline V gene are SGHRS and YFSETQ. Trimming took 2 bases from V and 6 from J, leaving 15 bases between them. DNA for the CDR3: TGCGCCAGCAGCTTAGGCGGGGTGATTACCGAGCAGTACTTC. Its translation: CASSLGGVITEQYF.

The J gene is TRBJ1-6, the V gene TRBV14; possibly TRBD1 for D (6 bases). The CDR3 is made up of 12 amino acids. V lost 3 bases, J lost 9 bases, and 6 bases lay in between. Germline lookup yields CDR1 SGHDN and CDR2 FVKESK. The CDR3 nucleotides are TGTGCCAGCAGCCAGGGGGCTTCACCCCTCCACTTT. It encodes CASSQGASPLHF.

This chain connects TRBV3-1 (or the pseudogene TRBV3-2) to TRBJ1-1; 9 nucleotides align to TRBD1. V shed 3 bases, J shed 5 bases, and the junction held 16 bases outside the gene matches. This CDR3 region has 18 residues. Germline assignment: CDR1 LGHDT and CDR2 YNNKEL (reference sequence). CDR3 sequence reads: CASSHTGTGTHGRTEAFF. Here the CDR3 DNA reads TGTGCCAGCAGCCATACCGGGACAGGGACCCACGGAAGGACTGAAGCTTTCTTT.

The rearrangement uses TRBV7-9 and TRBJ2-7, with unresolved D. This CDR3 spans 14 amino acids. Per the germline V gene, CDR1 is SEHNR and CDR2 is FQNEAQ (reference sequence). V was cut by 1 base and J by 1 base, with 8 bases left in between. The CDR3 loop reads CASSLDQYSYEQYF. The CDR3 DNA sequence: TGTGCCAGCAGCTTAGATCAGTATTCCTACGAGCAGTACTTC.

V and J are TRBV27 and TRBJ1-3, with a tentative D call TRBD1 (5 bases). The CDR3 runs 15 residues. Germline lookup yields CDR1 MNHEY and CDR2 SMNVEV (reference sequence). Trimming took off 6 bases at V and 2 bases at J, with 14 bases between the two ends. For the CDR3, the DNA is TGTGCCAGCAGGATGGGCGGGGGAGCTGGAAACACCATATATTTT. Translating it yields CASRMGGGAGNTIYF.

This chain links TRBV7-3 with TRBJ1-2; D not certain. V was cut by 3 bases and J by 7 bases, with 9 bases left in between. Germline CDR1 and CDR2: SGHTA and FQGTGA. The CDR3 extends over 12 amino acids. The CDR3 bases are TGTGCCAGCAGCTTTATCGGGTTTGGCTACACCTTC. It translates to CASSFIGFGYTF.

Only a few counts were recorded for this clone. The V call is TRBV7-2, the J call TRBJ1-6; possibly TRBD1 for D (5 bases). CDR1 is SGHTA, CDR2 FQGNSA, per germline. This CDR3 is 15 amino acids long. Trimming took 3 bases from V and 3 from J, leaving 9 bases between them. CDR3 residues: CASSLGGSYNSPLHF. CDR3 nucleotide sequence: TGTGCCAGCAGCTTGGGGGGGAGCTATAATTCACCCCTCCACTTT.

The CDR3 DNA sequence: TGTGCCAGCAGCTTGGGCGGTTCACCCCTCCACTTT. Its translation: CASSLGGSPLHF. The gene calls are TRBV5-6 and TRBJ1-6; D remains ambiguous. V was shortened by 0 bases and J by 9 bases, with 4 bases between the two germline ends. CDR3 length equals 12 residues. Germline values: CDR1 SGHDT, CDR2 YYEEEE.

The chain links TRBV6-5 to TRBJ2-3; 13 bases are shared with TRBD2. Germline CDR1 is MNHEY and CDR2 is SVGAGI. The CDR3 has 15 amino acids. J gave up 1 base and V 7 bases, and 2 bases lay outside the gene matches. The CDR3 DNA follows: TGTGCCAGCAAAGGACTAGCGGGGGGCACAGATACGCAGTATTTT. Translation: CASKGLAGGTDTQYF.

The V and J genes are TRBV7-9 and TRBJ1-5; D remains ambiguous. The CDR3 sequence is 14 residues long. Germline-derived CDR1 and CDR2 are SEHNR and FQNEAQ (reference sequence). V was pared by 5 bases and J by 6 bases, with 14 bases between. The CDR3 DNA follows: TGTGCCAGCAGCCCCGGTAGTGGGAGTCAGCCCCAGCATTTT. It specifies CASSPGSGSQPQHF.